The present T cell receptor (beta chain) was sequenced within a study of cytomegalovirus exposure and HLA in healthy donors. Study-wide points: Overall, approximately 150 TCR beta chains were annotated as cytomegalovirus-associated. In vitro experiments confirmed that three CMV-associated chains were specific for CMV antigens. Usually a TCR sequence was rare, but some public TCRs were found in many donors.

This CDR3 region has 17 residues. V gave up 0 bases and J gave up 4 bases, with 17 bases separating them. Per the germline V gene, CDR1 is SGHNT and CDR2 is YYREEE (reference sequence). The validation cohort, a group of some 120 subjects, included the donors and was separate from the roughly 670-subject first cohort. This table comes from immunoSEQ multiplex PCR, and its TCRdb copy is limited to in-frame clones, with some not included. The sample has approximately 73,000 clones, roughly 95% seen once; the top ten hold 3% to 3.5%. A word on this clone: Its cognate antigen is unknown.

The chain employs TRBV5-4 and TRBJ1-3, with D possibly being TRBD1 (5 bases). Sequencing input: PBMCs. This sequence was found in a man aged 18 to 35 in good health and CMV-seronegative. CDR3: CASSLGPRQGSGNTIYF. The CDR3 region has the DNA TGTGCCAGCAGCTTGGGTCCCCGGCAGGGATCAGGAAACACCATATATTTT.